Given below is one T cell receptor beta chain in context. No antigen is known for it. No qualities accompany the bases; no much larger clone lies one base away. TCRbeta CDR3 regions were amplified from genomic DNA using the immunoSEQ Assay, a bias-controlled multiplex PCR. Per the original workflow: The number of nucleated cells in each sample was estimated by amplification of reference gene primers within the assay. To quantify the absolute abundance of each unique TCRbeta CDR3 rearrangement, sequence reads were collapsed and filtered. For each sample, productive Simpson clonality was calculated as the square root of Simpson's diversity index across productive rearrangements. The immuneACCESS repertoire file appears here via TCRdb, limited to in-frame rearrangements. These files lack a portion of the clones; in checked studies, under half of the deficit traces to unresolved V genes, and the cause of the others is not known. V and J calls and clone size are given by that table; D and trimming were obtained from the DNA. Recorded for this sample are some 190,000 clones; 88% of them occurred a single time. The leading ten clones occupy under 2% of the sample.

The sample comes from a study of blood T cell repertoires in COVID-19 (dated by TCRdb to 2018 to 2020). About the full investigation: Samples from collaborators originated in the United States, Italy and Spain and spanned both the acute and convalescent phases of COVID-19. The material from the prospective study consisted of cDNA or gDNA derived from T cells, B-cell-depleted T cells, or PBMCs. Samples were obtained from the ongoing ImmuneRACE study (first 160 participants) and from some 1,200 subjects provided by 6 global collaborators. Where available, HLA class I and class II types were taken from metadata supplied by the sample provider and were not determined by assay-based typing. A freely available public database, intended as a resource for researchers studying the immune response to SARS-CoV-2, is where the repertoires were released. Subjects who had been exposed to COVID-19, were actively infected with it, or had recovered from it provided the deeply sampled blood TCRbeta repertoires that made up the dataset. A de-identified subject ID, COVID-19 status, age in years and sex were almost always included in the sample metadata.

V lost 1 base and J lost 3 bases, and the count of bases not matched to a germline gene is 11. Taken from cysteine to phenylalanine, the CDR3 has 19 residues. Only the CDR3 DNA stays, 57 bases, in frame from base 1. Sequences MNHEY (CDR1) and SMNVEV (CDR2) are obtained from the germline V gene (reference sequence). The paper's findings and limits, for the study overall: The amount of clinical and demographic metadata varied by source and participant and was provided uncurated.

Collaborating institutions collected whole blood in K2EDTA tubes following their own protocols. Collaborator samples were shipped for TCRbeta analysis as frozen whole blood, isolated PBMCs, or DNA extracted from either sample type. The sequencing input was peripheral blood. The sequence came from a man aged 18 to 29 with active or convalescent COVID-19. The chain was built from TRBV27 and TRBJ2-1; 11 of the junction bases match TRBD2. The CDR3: CASSLFPRLAGQIYNEQFF. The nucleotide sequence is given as TGTGCCAGCAGTTTATTCCCGCGACTAGCGGGACAAATCTACAATGAGCAGTTCTTC.